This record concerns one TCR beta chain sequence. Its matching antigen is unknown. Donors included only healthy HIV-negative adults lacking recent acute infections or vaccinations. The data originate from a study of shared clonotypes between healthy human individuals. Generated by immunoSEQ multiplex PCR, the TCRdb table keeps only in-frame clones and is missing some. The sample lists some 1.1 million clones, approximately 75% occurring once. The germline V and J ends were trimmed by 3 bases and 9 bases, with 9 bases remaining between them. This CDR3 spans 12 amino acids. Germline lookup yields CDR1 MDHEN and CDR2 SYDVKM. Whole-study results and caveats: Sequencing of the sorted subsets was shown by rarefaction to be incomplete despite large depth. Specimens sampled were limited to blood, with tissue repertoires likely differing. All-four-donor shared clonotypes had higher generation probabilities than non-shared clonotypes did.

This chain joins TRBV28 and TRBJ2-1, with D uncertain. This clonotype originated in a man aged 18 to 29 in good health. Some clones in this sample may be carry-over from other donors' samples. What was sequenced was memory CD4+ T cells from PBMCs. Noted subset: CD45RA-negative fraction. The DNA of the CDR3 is TGTGCCAGCAGTTTTCGGCGTGGTGAGCAGTTCTTC. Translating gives CASSFRRGEQFF.